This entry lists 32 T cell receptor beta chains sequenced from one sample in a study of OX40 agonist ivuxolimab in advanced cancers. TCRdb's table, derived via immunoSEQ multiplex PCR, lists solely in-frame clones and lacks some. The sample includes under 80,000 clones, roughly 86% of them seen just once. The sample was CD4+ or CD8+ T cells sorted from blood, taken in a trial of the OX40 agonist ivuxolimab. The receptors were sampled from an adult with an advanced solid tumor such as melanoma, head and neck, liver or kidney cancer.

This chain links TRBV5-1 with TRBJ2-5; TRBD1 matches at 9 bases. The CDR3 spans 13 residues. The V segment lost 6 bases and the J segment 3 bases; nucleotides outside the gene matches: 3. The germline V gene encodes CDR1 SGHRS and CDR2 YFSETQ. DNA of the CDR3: TGCGCCAGCACCTGGACAGGGGAAGAGACCCAGTACTTC. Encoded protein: CASTWTGEETQYF. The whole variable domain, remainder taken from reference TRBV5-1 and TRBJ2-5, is KAGVTQTPRYLIKTRGQQVTLSCSPISGHRSVSWYQQTPGQGLQFLFEYFSETQRNKGNFPGRFSGRQFSNSRSEMNVSTLELGDSALYLCASTWTGEETQYFGPGTRLLVL.

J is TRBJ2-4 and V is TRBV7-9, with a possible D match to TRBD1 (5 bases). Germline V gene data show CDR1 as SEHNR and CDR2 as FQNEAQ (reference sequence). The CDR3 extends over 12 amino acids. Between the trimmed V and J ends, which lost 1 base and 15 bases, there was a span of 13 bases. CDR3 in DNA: TGTGCCAGCAGCTTAGGAAGACAGTGGTTGTACTTC. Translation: CASSLGRQWLYF.

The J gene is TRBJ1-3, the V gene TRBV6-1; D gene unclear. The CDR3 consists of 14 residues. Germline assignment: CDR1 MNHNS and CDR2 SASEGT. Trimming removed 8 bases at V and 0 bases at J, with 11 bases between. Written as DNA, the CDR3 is TGTGCCAGCTTTATTCCATACTCTGGAAACACCATATATTTT. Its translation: CASFIPYSGNTIYF.

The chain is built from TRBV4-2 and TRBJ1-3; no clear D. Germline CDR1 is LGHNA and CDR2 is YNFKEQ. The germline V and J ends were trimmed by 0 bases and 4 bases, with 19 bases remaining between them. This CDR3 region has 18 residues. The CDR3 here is CASSQDAFAAAVGNTIYF. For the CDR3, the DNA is TGTGCCAGCAGCCAAGACGCTTTTGCGGCGGCTGTGGGAAACACCATATATTTT.

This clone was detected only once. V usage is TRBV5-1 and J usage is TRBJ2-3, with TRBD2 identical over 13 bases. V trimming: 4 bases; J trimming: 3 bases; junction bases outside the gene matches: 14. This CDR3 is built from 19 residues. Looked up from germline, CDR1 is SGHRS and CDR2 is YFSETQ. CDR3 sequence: CASSIVLAGGPSGTDTQYF. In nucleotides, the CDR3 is TGCGCCAGCAGCATTGTACTAGCGGGAGGGCCGAGTGGAACAGATACGCAGTATTTT.

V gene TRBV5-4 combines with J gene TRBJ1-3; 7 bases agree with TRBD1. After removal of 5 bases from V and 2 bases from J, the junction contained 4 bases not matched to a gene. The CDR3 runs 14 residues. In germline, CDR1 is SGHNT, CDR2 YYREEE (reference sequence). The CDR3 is CASRGDRTGNTIYF. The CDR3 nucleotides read TGTGCCAGCAGGGGGGACAGAACTGGAAACACCATATATTTT. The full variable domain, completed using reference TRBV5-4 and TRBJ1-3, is ETGVTQSPTHLIKTRGQQVTLRCSSQSGHNTVSWYQQALGQGPQFIFQYYREEENGRGNFPPRFSGLQFPNYSSELNVNALELDDSALYLCASRGDRTGNTIYFGEGSWLTVV.

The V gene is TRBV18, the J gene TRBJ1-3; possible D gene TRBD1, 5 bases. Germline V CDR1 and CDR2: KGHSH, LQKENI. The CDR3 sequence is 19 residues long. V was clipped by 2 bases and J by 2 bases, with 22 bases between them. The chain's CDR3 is CASSPTTGLLRGTGNTIYF. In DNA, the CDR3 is TGTGCCAGCTCACCAACGACTGGTCTGCTTAGGGGAACTGGAAACACCATATATTTT.

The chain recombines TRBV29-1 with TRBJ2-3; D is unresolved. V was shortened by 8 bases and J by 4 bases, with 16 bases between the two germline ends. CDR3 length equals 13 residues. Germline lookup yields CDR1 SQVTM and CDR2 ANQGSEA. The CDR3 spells CSLEEGSADTQYF. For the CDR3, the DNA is TGCAGCCTCGAGGAAGGTTCGGCAGATACGCAGTATTTT.

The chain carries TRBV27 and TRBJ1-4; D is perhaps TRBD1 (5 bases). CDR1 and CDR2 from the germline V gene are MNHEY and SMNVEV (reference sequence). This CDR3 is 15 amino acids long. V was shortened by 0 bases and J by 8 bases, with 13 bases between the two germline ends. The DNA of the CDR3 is TGTGCCAGCAGTTTATCGTCAGGGTTGCGGGAAAAACTGTTTTTT. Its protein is CASSLSSGLREKLFF.

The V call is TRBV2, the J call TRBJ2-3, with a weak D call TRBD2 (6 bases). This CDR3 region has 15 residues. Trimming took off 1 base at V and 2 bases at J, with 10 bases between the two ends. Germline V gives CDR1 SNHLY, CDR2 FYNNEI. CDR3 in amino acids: CASSEEAGSTDTQYF. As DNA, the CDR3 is TGTGCCAGCAGTGAAGAGGCGGGATCCACAGATACGCAGTATTTT.

The CDR3 here is CASRKRGPSTDTQYF. For the CDR3, the DNA is TGTGCCAGTAGAAAGCGGGGTCCGTCCACAGATACGCAGTATTTT. This sequence joins TRBV19 and TRBJ2-3, with 7 bases identical to TRBD2. The junction had 8 bases not matched to a gene; V was cut back by 6 bases and J by 2 bases. The CDR3 is made up of 15 amino acids. Germline V gene lookup returns CDR1 LNHDA and CDR2 SQIVND (reference sequence).

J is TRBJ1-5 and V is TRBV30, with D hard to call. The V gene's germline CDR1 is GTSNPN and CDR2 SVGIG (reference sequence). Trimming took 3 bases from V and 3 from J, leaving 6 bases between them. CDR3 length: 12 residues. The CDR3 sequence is CAWSRPNQPQHF. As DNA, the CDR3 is TGTGCCTGGAGCCGGCCCAATCAGCCCCAGCATTTT.

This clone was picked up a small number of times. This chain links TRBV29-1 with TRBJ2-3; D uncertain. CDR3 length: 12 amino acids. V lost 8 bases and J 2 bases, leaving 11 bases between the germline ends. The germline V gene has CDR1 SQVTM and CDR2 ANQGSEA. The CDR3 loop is CSSVSPTDTQYF. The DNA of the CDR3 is TGCAGCTCAGTTAGCCCCACAGATACGCAGTATTTT.

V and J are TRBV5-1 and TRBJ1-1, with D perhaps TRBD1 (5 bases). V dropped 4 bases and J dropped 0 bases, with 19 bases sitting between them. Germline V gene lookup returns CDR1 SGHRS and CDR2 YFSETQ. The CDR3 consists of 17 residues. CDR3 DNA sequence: TGCGCCAGCAGCCTACGTAGCAGGGCCCGAATGAACACTGAAGCTTTCTTT. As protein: CASSLRSRARMNTEAFF.

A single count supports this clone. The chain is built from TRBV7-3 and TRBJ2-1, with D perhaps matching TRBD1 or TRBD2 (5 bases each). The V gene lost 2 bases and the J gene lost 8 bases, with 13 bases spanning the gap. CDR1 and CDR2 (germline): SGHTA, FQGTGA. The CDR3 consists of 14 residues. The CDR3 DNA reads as TGTGCCAGCAGCTTAGGGACGCCGCCGCATGAGCAGTTCTTC. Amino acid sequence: CASSLGTPPHEQFF.

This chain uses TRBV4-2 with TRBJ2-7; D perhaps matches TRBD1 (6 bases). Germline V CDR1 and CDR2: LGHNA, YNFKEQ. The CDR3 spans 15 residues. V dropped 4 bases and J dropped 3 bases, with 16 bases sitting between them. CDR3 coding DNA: TGTGCCAGCAGCCTCCTCCCCGGGACACTCTACGAGCAGTACTTC. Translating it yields CASSLLPGTLYEQYF.

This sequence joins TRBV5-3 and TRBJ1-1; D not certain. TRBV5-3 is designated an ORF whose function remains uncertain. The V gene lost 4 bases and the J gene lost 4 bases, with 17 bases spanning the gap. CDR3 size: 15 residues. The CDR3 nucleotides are TGTGCCAGAAGCCGGTCGCCGGGGTTTGGCACTGAAGCTTTCTTT. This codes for CARSRSPGFGTEAFF.

As DNA, the CDR3 is TGTGCCAGCAGTCCCGGTGGGGGGTTTGGCAATCAGCCCCAGCATTTT. This translates into CASSPGGGFGNQPQHF. The gene calls are TRBV28 and TRBJ1-5, with D possibly matching TRBD1 (5 bases). V lost 5 bases and J 2 bases, leaving 16 bases between the germline ends. The V gene's germline CDR1 is MDHEN and CDR2 SYDVKM. The CDR3 consists of 16 residues. The variable domain in full, with the rest retrieved from reference TRBV28 and TRBJ1-5, is DVKVTQSSRYLVKRTGEKVFLECVQDMDHENMFWYRQDPGLGLRLIYFSYDVKMKEKGDIPEGYSVSREKKERFSLILESASTNQTSMYLCASSPGGGFGNQPQHFGDGTRLSIL.

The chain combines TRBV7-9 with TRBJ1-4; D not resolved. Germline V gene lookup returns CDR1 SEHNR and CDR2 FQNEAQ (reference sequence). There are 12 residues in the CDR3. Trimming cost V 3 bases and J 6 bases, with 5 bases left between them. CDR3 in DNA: TGTGCCAGCAGCTTGTATGATGAAAAACTGTTTTTT. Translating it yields CASSLYDEKLFF.

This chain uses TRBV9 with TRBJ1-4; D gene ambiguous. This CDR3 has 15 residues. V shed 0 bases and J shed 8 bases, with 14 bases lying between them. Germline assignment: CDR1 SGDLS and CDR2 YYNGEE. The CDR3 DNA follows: TGTGCCAGCAGCGTAGGAGACCCCTCGGGGGAAAAACTGTTTTTT. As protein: CASSVGDPSGEKLFF.

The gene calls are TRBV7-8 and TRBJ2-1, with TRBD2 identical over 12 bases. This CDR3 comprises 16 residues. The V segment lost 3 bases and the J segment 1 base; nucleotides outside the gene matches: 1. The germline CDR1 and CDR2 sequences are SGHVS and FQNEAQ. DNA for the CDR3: TGTGCCAGCAGCTTGACTAGCGGGGGTTCCTACAATGAGCAGTTCTTC. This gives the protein CASSLTSGGSYNEQFF.

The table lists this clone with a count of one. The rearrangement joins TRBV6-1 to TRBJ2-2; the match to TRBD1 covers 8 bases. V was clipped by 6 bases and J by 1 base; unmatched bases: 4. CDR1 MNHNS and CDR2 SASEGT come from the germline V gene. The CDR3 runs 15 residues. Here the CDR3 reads CASRTGTGNTGELFF. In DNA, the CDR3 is TGTGCCAGCAGGACCGGGACAGGGAACACCGGGGAGCTGTTTTTT.

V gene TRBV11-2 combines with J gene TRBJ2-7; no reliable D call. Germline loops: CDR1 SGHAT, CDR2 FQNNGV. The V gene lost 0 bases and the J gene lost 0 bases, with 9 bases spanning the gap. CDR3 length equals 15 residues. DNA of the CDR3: TGTGCCAGCAGCTTAGAACTCCTAAGCTCCTACGAGCAGTACTTC. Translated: CASSLELLSSYEQYF.

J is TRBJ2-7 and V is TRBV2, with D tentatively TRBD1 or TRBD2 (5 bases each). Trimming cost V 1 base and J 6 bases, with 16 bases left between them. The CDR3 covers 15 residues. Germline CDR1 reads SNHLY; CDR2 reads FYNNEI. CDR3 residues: CASSEGLRGEAEQYF. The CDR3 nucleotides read TGTGCCAGCAGTGAAGGATTGAGGGGTGAGGCCGAGCAGTACTTC.

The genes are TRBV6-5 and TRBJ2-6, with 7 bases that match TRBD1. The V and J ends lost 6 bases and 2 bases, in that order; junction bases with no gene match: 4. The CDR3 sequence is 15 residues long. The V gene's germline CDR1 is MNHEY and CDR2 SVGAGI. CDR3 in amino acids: CASSPGTAGANVLTF. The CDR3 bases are TGTGCCAGCAGCCCCGGGACAGCTGGGGCCAACGTCCTGACTTTC.

For the CDR3, the DNA is TGCGCCAGCAGCTCCCAAGCGGGGGCCTACAATGAGCAGTTCTTC. It yields the protein CASSSQAGAYNEQFF. The chain joins TRBV5-1 to TRBJ2-1; 8 nucleotides line up with TRBD2. V lost 3 bases to trimming and J lost 2 bases; unmatched junction nucleotides: 4. CDR3 length equals 15 residues. CDR1 is SGHRS, CDR2 YFSETQ, per germline.

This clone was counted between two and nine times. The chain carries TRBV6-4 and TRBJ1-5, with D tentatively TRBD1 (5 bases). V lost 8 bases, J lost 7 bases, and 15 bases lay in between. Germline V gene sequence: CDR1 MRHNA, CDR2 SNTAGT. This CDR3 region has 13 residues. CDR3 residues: CASSPGPYQPQHF. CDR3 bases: TGTGCCAGCTCCCCAGGGCCATACCAGCCCCAGCATTTT.

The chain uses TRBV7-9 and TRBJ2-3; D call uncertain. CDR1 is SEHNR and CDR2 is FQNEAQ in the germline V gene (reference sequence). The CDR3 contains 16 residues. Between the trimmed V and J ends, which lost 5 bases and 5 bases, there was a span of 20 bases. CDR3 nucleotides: TGTGCCAGCAGCCCATCCCGCGTAGGAGTGGGAGATACGCAGTATTTT. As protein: CASSPSRVGVGDTQYF.

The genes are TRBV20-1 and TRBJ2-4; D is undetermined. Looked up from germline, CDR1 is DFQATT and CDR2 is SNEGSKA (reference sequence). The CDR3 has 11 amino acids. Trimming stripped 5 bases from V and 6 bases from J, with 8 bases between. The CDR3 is CSALLGNIQYF. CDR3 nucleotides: TGCAGTGCTCTGTTAGGAAACATTCAGTACTTC.

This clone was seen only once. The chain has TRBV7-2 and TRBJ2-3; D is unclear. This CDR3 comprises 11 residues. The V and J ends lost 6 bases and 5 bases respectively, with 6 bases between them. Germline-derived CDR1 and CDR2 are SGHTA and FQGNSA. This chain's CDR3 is CASRLGDTQYF. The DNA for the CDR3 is TGTGCCAGCAGACTCGGAGATACGCAGTATTTT.

The CDR3 is CASSSKGASGANVLTF. The DNA of the CDR3 is TGTGCCAGCAGCTCAAAGGGGGCCTCTGGGGCCAACGTCCTGACTTTC. The chain combines TRBV11-1 with TRBJ2-6, with 7 bases aligning to TRBD1. J gave up 0 bases and V 4 bases, and 3 bases lay outside the gene matches. Germline V gene sequence: CDR1 SGHAT, CDR2 FQDESV (reference sequence). The CDR3 has 16 residues.

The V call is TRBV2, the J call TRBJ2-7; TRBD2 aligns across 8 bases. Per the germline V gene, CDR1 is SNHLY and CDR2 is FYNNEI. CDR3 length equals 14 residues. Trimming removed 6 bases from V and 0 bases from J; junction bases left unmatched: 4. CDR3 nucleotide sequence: TGTGCCAGCAGGCCCGGGACTAGCTCCTACGAGCAGTACTTC. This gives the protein CASRPGTSSYEQYF.